Presented here are 7 T cell receptor beta chains from one specimen sequenced in a study of cytomegalovirus exposure and HLA in healthy donors. This table comes from immunoSEQ multiplex PCR, and its TCRdb copy is limited to in-frame clones, with some not included. The data hold 100,000 to 150,000 clones, with roughly nine tenths observed a single time. Sequencing input: PBMCs. Receptors were obtained from a woman in her late teens or twenties in good health and CMV-seronegative.

A word on this clone: A junction boundary mismatches the germline segment, possibly from a read error. The rearrangement uses TRBV18 and TRBJ1-4; 10 positions agree with TRBD1. The CDR3 runs to 15 residues. CDR1 and CDR2 (germline): KGHSH, LQKENI. CDR3 nucleotides: TGTGCCAGCTCAACACCCGGGACAGGGGATGAAAAACTGTTTTTT. Its protein is CASSTPGTGDEKLFF.

The gene calls are TRBV5-6 and TRBJ2-7; 15 bases map to TRBD2. With 3 bases clipped from V and 6 bases from J, the junction kept 4 bases outside the gene matches. This CDR3 is 15 amino acids long. The germline V gene encodes CDR1 SGHDT and CDR2 YYEEEE. Written as DNA, the CDR3 is TGTGCCAGCAGCTATGGACTAGCGGGAGGGAGCGAGCAGTACTTC. The encoded protein is CASSYGLAGGSEQYF.

V is TRBV7-9 and J is TRBJ2-2, with a possible D match to TRBD2 (5 bases). V lost 5 bases, J lost 5 bases, and 12 bases lay in between. Germline V CDR1 and CDR2: SEHNR, FQNEAQ (reference sequence). The CDR3 length is 14 residues. The CDR3 reads CASSRGLITGELFF. In DNA, the CDR3 is TGTGCCAGCAGCCGCGGACTGATAACCGGGGAGCTGTTTTTT. Supplemented by reference TRBV7-9 and TRBJ2-2, the full variable domain reads DTGVSQNPRHKITKRGQNVTFRCDPISEHNRLYWYRQTLGQGPEFLTYFQNEAQLEKSRLLSDRFSAERPKGSFSTLEIQRTEQGDSAMYLCASSRGLITGELFFGEGSRLTVL.

The chain has TRBV5-6 and TRBJ2-1, with 8 bases matching TRBD1. The CDR3 loop spans 12 amino acids. Germline assignment: CDR1 SGHDT and CDR2 YYEEEE. V shed 3 bases and J 14 bases; nucleotides not matched to a gene: 7. CDR3 nucleotides: TGTGCCAGCAGCTCCGTGGGACAGGTCGAGTTCTTC. It codes for CASSSVGQVEFF.

The gene calls are TRBV15 and TRBJ2-7, with TRBD1 identical over 7 bases. The CDR3 runs 14 residues. Trimming removed 2 bases from V and 2 bases from J; junction bases left unmatched: 3. Per germline, CDR1 LNHNV and CDR2 YYDKDF (reference sequence). The CDR3 spells CATSRYGQAYEQYF. The CDR3 nucleotides read TGTGCCACCAGCAGATACGGACAGGCCTACGAGCAGTACTTC.

The chain employs TRBV2 and TRBJ2-5; 8 positions match TRBD1. V dropped 7 bases and J dropped 2; count of bases not matched to a gene: 6. The CDR3 length is 14 residues. In germline, CDR1 is SNHLY, CDR2 FYNNEI. Here the CDR3 DNA reads TGTGCCAGCAACCGACAGGGGACACAAGAGACCCAGTACTTC. Its translation: CASNRQGTQETQYF.

This chain connects TRBV10-1 to TRBJ2-7; 10 nucleotides align to TRBD1. J was trimmed by 1 base and V by 3 bases; bases with no gene match: 3. Looked up from germline, CDR1 is WNHNN and CDR2 is SYGVQD (reference sequence). The CDR3 has 15 residues. The CDR3 protein is CASSEGQGGSYEQYF. The CDR3 DNA reads TGCGCCAGCAGTGAAGGACAGGGGGGATCCTACGAGCAGTACTTC.